The entry below gives a single T cell receptor beta chain sequence along with its context. Its antigen remains unidentified. These data belong to a study of cytomegalovirus exposure and HLA in healthy donors. Findings and caveats of the study: Among the sequence variants, a highly shared cluster was likely an artifact of sequencing.

Amplification used 60 Vbeta primers and 13 Jbeta primers. Only in-frame clones appear in the TCRdb table, and some are missing; sequencing was by immunoSEQ multiplex PCR. This table holds 50,000 to 70,000 clones, 75% to 85% found once. Sequenced: PBMCs. The sequence was collected from a woman between 35 and 50 years old in good health and CMV-seronegative.

CDR3: CASRRTGDHEQFF. The CDR3 coding sequence is TGTGCCAGCAGACGAACAGGGGACCATGAGCAGTTCTTC. The gene calls are TRBV4-2 and TRBJ2-1; 7 nucleotides align to TRBD1. J lost 8 bases, V lost 6 bases, and 7 bases had no gene match. Germline V gene lookup returns CDR1 LGHNA and CDR2 YNFKEQ. CDR3 length: 13 amino acids.